This paragraph reports one T cell receptor (beta chain). This clone occurred once. Its antigen is still unknown. No per-base quality is available; no much larger clone lies one base away. The data originate from a study of shared clonotypes between healthy human individuals (TCRdb year 2020). For the wider study: The cohort included three men and a couple of women between 18 and 49 years of age. For each donor, CD4 naive and CD4 memory were each run on three plates, CD8 naive on two plates, and CD8 memory on one plate. To estimate repertoire size and how much clonotype sharing occurs between individuals, the study deeply sequenced the blood TCR repertoires of roughly 5 healthy adults. To increase sequencing depth and limit assay-specific biases, different laboratories used diverse techniques to prepare libraries and sequence TCR repertoires. Each donor's leukapheresis produced roughly between roughly 0.85 and 9.5 billion PBMCs. What the research found in general, with its limitations: Across a few donors, approximately 5% of naive CD4, over 3% of naive CD8, under 2.5% of memory CD4, and approximately 0.42% of memory CD8 clonotypes were shared. Only blood was sampled, and tissue TCR repertoires likely differ from those in blood. Rarefaction of sorted-subset datasets indicated incomplete sequencing despite the large sequencing depth. Naive subsets generally had larger estimated clonotype richness than memory subsets. Compared with non-shared clonotypes, the clonotypes found in all four sorted-subset donors had higher generation probabilities. Based on pairwise subsampling, the degree of clonotype sharing among donors was expected to be affected by sequencing depth. Because the study included a small number of donors, the genetic and exposure-history diversity represented was limited.

The CDR3 spans 15 residues, from the cysteine through the phenylalanine. The only DNA kept is the CDR3, 45 bases in frame from the first base. The germline V gene (reference sequence) supplies CDR1 LNHDA and CDR2 SQIVND. V drops 3 bases and J drops 7 bases, leaving 16 bases in between. Using the deep immunoSEQ assay, multiplex PCR amplified TCR CDR3 regions from genomic DNA. Extracted genomic DNA from each cell subset was spread evenly across all wells of several immunoSEQ 96-well plates, with each plate serving as a replicate. For sorted subsets, roughly 200 ng of genomic DNA, equivalent to 25,000 to 35,000 T cell genomes, went into each replicate PCR. Purified libraries were quantified with a Qubit 3.0 fluorometer, sized on a Bioanalyzer 2100, and re-quantified with the KAPA Library Quantification kit. Every immunoSEQ 96-well plate was sequenced on a separate single-read 150-cycle Illumina NextSeq 550 flow cell. Processing in the source paper ran as follows. Because the immunoSEQ output included only junctional sequences and no quality scores, the filtering could not be the same as the filtering used for full-length reads. To assign V/J genes and CDR3, sequences were annotated against IMGT germline references using PyIR, a Python wrapper for IgBLAST v1.9. Reads were removed for weak V/J assignments (E-value above 1e-6), missing CDR3, stop codons, out-of-frame junctions, or ambiguous translated residues. V3J clonotypes were defined as sequences sharing an identical inferred V gene, J gene, and CDR3 amino acid sequence. Percentage overlap between repertoires was calculated by dividing the number of shared unique clonotypes by the size of the smaller repertoire. RTK rarefaction, the Chao1 estimator, and Recon v2.1 estimates of unobserved clonotypes were used to assess repertoire richness. OLGA was used to compute generation probabilities for all TCRbeta clonotypes that the gDNA method yielded from four donors. The clones in this table, taken by TCRdb from immuneACCESS, are in-frame only. Not every clone is retained; where verified, under half of the shortfall comes from an unresolved V gene, and the cause of the rest is unknown. The DNA was the basis for D and trimming; V, J and clone size are from that table. Across this sample there are some 2,400,000 clones, with almost 96% seen only once. In total, the top ten clones hold roughly 0.13% of the sample.

The donors were healthy, HIV-negative adults with no recently reported acute infections or vaccinations. Every donor was a Caucasian adult residing in Nashville, Tennessee, USA. CD4+ T cells were enriched through magnetic negative selection, after which naive cells were positively selected on CD45RA and the remaining negative fraction served as the memory subset. Blood was collected by leukapheresis, and PBMCs were isolated by Ficoll-Histopaque density gradient centrifugation and then cryopreserved in liquid nitrogen vapor phase. Analytical flow cytometry was used to check the purity and quantity of each magnetically sorted T cell population. Each sorted fraction had its genomic DNA isolated and then quantified by UV absorbance on a Nanodrop 2000c.

The chain was built from TRBV19 and TRBJ2-1, with TRBD2 perhaps the D gene, on 6 matching bases. Sequencing used naive CD4+ T cells sorted from blood. The sample's cell subset or site label is to be understood as: CD45RA+ positively selected. This receptor was identified in a man younger than 30 in good health. The DNA sequence is given as TGTGCCAGTAGTATTCGAACGGGAGCGGGTAATGAGCAGTTCTTC. Translation gives CASSIRTGAGNEQFF.